Listed below are T cell receptor beta chains from one sample, sequenced in a study of cytomegalovirus exposure and HLA in healthy donors. Libraries were prepared by immunoSEQ multiplex PCR; TCRdb keeps only in-frame clonotypes and omits some of them. The data show 140,000 to 150,000 clones, roughly 73% seen once. Specimen: PBMCs. The receptors originated from a woman younger than 35 in good health and CMV-seronegative. Both conserved end residues are part of each CDR3. The D gene is left open where the match is weak. Only part of the rows carry a size: once, few, many, or a class if the clone is expanded.

j_call d_call v_call clone_size cdr3_nt cdr3_aa
TRBJ1-3 NA TRBV4-3 NA TGCGCCAGCAGCCAAGTATGGCTCTCTGGAAACACCATATATTTT CASSQVWLSGNTIYF
TRBJ2-1 NA TRBV11-2 once TGTGCCAGCAGCTTAAACACCGCCCTCGGGGATGAGCAGTTCTTC CASSLNTALGDEQFF
TRBJ2-7 NA TRBV7-9 NA TGTGCCAGCAGCTCCCGGGGGGCGAGAGAGCAGTACTTC CASSSRGAREQYF
TRBJ1-1 NA TRBV28 NA TGTGCCAGCAGTTTACCACCGAATCCGGTCCCGGTCGATGGTTTCTTT CASSLPPNPVPVDGFF
TRBJ2-2 TRBD1 TRBV9 NA TGTGCCAGCAGCCCACGGACAGGGGCCACCGGGGAGCTGTTTTTT CASSPRTGATGELFF
TRBJ2-2 NA TRBV9 NA TGTGCCAGCAGCGTAGAGGCCGGTGGGAACGGGGGTAACACCGGGGAGCTGTTTTTT CASSVEAGGNGGNTGELFF
TRBJ1-4 TRBD1 TRBV18 NA TGTGCCAGCTCAACTAACCGGGACAGGGGAGGTGAAAAACTGTTTTTT CASSTNRDRGGEKLFF
TRBJ1-1 NA TRBV19 NA TGTGCCAGTAAGCCGGGGGGCAGGACTGAAGCTTTCTTT CASKPGGRTEAFF
TRBJ1-5 TRBD1 TRBV6-1 NA TGTGCCAGCAGTGAGTGGGACAGAGACAATCAGCCCCAGCATTTT CASSEWDRDNQPQHF
TRBJ1-6 NA TRBV19 NA TGTGCCAGTAGTGGTAACAGGGACTCACCCCTCCACTTT CASSGNRDSPLHF
TRBJ1-1 TRBD1 TRBV7-2 NA TGTGCCAGCAGCGCCAACAGGGGGGTGGACACTGAAGCTTTCTTT CASSANRGVDTEAFF
TRBJ1-6 TRBD1 TRBV5-1 NA TGCGCCAGCAGCTTGGGACAGGGAAGTAATTCACCCCTCCACTTT CASSLGQGSNSPLHF
TRBJ2-1 TRBD2 TRBV7-8 NA TGTGCCAGCAGCAAGGGACTAGCGGGAAATGAGCAGTTCTTC CASSKGLAGNEQFF
TRBJ1-5 NA TRBV7-2 NA TGTGCCAGCAGTCCCGGGGGGGTTTTGGGCAATCAGCCCCAGCATTTT CASSPGGVLGNQPQHF
TRBJ1-5 NA TRBV19 NA TGTGCCAGTAGTATAGTGCTACAGTATAGCAATCAGCCCCAGCATTTT CASSIVLQYSNQPQHF
TRBJ1-2 TRBD1 TRBV9 NA TGTGCCAGCAGCGTAGTAGCGCCGGGACAGCTCGATTCTAACTATGGCTACACCTTC CASSVVAPGQLDSNYGYTF
TRBJ1-2 NA TRBV9 NA TGTGCCAGCAGCGCTTCAGGGGAGGGGGGAGTAGGGGCTTATGGCTACACCTTC CASSASGEGGVGAYGYTF
TRBJ2-3 NA TRBV14 NA TGTGCCAGCAGCGCAGGGTACGGTCGAGATACGCAGTATTTT CASSAGYGRDTQYF
TRBJ2-1 TRBD2 TRBV11-2 few TGTGCCAGCAGCTTAGCTCCTCTAGCGGAATATGAGCAGTTCTTC CASSLAPLAEYEQFF
TRBJ2-3 TRBD1 TRBV12-5 NA TGTGCTAGTGCCCGGGACAGCCCCACAGATACGCAGTATTTT CASARDSPTDTQYF
TRBJ2-3 TRBD1 TRBV11-2 NA TGTGCCAGCAGCTTCCGAGGTACAGGGGGCACAGATACGCAGTATTTT CASSFRGTGGTDTQYF
TRBJ2-1 NA TRBV5-4 NA TGTGCCAGCAGCCTGCGACTAGTCAATGAGCAGTTCTTC CASSLRLVNEQFF